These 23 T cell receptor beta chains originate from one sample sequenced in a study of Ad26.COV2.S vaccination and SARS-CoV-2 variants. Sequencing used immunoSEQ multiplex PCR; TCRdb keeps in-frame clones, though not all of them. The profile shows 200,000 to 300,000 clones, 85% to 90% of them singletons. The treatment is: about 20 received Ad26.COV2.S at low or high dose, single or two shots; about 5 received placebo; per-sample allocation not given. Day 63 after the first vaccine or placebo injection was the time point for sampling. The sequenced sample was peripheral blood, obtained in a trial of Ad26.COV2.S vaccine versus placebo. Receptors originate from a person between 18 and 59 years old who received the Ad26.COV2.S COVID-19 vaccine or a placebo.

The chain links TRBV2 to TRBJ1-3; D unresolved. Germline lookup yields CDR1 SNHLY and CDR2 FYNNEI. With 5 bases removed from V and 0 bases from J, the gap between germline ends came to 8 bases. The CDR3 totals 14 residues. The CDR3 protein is CASSRGSSGNTIYF. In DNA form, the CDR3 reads TGTGCCAGCAGTCGTGGCAGCTCTGGAAACACCATATATTTT.

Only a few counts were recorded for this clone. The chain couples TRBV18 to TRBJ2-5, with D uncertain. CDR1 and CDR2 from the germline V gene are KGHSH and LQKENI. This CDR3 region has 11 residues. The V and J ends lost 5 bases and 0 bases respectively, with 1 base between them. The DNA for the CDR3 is TGTGCCAGCTCATACCAAGAGACCCAGTACTTC. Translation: CASSYQETQYF.

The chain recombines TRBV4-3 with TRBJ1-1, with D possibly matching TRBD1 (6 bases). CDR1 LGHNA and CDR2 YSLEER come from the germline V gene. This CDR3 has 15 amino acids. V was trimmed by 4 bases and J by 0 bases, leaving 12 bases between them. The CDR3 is CASSPKGQLNTEAFF. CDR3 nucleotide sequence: TGCGCCAGCAGCCCTAAAGGACAGTTGAACACTGAAGCTTTCTTT.

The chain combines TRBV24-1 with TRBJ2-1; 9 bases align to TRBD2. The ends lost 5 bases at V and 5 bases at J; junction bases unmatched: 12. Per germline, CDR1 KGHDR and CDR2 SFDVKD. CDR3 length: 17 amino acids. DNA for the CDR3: TGTGCCACCAGTGGACTCAGGGGACTAGCTGGGGACAATGAGCAGTTCTTC. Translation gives CATSGLRGLAGDNEQFF.

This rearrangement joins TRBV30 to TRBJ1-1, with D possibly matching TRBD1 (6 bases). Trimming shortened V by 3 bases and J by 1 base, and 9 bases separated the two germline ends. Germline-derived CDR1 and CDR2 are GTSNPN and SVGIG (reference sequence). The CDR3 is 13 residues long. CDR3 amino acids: CAWRTGENTEAFF. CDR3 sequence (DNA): TGTGCCTGGAGGACAGGAGAGAACACTGAAGCTTTCTTT.

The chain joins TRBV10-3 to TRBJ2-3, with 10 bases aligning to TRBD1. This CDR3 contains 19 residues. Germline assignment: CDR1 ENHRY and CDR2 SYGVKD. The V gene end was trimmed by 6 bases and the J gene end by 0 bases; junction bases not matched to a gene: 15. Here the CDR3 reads CAISETGTGDPTSTDTQYF. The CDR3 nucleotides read TGTGCCATCAGCGAAACCGGGACAGGGGACCCAACTAGCACAGATACGCAGTATTTT.

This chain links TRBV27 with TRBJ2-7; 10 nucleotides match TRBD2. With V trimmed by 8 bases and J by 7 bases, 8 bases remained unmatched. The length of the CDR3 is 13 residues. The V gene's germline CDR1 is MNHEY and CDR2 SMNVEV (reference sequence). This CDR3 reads CASLSSGSREQYF. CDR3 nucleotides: TGTGCCAGCCTCTCTAGCGGGAGTAGGGAGCAGTACTTC.

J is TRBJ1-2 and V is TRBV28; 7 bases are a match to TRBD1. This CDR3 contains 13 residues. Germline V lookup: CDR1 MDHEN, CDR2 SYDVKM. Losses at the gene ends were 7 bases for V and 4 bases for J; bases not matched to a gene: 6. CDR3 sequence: CASNPTGRYGYTF. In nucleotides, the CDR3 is TGTGCCAGCAACCCGACAGGGCGCTATGGCTACACCTTC.

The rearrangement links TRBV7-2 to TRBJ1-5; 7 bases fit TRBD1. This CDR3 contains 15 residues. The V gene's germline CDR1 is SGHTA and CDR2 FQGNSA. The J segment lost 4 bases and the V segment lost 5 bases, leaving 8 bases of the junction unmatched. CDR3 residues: CASSPRTGENQPQHF. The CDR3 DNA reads TGTGCCAGCAGCCCCCGAACAGGGGAAAATCAGCCCCAGCATTTT.

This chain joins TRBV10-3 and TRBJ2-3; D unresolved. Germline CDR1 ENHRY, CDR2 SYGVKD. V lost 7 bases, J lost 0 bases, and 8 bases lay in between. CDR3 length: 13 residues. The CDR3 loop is CAITAHSTDTQYF. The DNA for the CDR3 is TGTGCCATCACTGCACATAGCACAGATACGCAGTATTTT.

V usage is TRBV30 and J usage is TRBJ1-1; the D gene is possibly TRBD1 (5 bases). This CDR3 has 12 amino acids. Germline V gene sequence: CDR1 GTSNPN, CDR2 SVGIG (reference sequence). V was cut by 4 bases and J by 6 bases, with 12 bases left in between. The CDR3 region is CAWIPGGAEAFF. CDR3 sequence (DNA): TGTGCCTGGATTCCGGGGGGGGCTGAAGCTTTCTTT.

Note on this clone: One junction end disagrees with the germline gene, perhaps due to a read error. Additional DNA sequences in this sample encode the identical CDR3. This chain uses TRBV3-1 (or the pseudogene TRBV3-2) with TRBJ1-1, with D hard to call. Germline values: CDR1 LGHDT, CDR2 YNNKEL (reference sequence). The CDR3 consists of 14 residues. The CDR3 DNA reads TGTGCCAGTAGCCAAGTGGCGGGGAACACTGAAGCTTTCTTT. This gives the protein CASSQVAGNTEAFF.

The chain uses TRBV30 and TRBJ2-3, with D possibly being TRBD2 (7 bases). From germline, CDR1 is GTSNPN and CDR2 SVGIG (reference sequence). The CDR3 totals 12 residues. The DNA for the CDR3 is TGTGCGGGGAGGGGGTCGGGGACTATAAAGTATTTT. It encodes CAGRGSGTIKYF.

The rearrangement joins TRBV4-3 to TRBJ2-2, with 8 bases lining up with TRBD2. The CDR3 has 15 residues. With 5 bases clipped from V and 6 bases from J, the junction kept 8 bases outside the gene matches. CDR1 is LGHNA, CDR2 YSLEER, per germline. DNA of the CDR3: TGCGCCAGCAGCGAGGGCCTAGCGGGTCCCGGGGAGCTGTTTTTT. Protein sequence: CASSEGLAGPGELFF.

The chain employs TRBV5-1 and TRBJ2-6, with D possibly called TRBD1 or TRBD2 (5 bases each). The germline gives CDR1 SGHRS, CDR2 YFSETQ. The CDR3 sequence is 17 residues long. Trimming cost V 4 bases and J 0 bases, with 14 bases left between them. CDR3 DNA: TGCGCCAGCAGCAGCCGGGACGGAGCCTCTGGGGCCAACGTCCTGACTTTC. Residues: CASSSRDGASGANVLTF.

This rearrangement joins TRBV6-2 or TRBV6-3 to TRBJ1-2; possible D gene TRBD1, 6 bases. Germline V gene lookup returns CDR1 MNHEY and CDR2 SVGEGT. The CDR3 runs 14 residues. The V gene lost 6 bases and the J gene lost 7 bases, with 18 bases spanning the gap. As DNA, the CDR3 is TGTGCCAGCAGACCTGGGGGGGGCCAACGTGGCTACACCTTC. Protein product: CASRPGGGQRGYTF.

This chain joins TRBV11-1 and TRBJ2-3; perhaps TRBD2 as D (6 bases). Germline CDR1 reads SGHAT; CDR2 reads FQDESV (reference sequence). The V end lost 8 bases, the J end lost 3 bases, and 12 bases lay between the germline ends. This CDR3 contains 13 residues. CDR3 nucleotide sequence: TGTGCCAGCGGCCCCGGAGGGACAGATACGCAGTATTTT. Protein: CASGPGGTDTQYF. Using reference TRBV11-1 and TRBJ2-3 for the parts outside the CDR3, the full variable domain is EAEVAQSPRYKITEKSQAVAFWCDPISGHATLYWYRQILGQGPELLVQFQDESVVDDSQLPKDRFSAERLKGVDSTLKIQPAELGDSAMYLCASGPGGTDTQYFGPGTRLTVL.

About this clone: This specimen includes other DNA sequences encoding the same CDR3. The CDR3 is CASSLQGYEQYF. As DNA, the CDR3 is TGCGCCAGCAGCTTGCAGGGGTACGAGCAGTACTTC. The chain couples TRBV5-1 to TRBJ2-7, with D perhaps matching TRBD1 (6 bases). Looked up from germline, CDR1 is SGHRS and CDR2 is YFSETQ. Trimming shortened V by 1 base and J by 4 bases, and 6 bases separated the two germline ends. The CDR3 loop spans 12 amino acids.

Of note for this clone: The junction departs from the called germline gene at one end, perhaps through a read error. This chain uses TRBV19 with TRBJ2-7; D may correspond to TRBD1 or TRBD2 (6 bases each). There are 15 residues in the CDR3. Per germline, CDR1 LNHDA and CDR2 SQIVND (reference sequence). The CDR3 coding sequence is TGTGCCACTAGTATACGTGGGGGGCTGGACTACGAGCAGTACTTC. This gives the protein CATSIRGGLDYEQYF.

CDR3 sequence: CASSWGQGRVEQFF. Here the CDR3 DNA reads TGCGCCAGCAGCTGGGGACAGGGAAGGGTTGAGCAGTTCTTC. The V call is TRBV5-1, the J call TRBJ2-1, with TRBD1 matching 9 bases. The germline V gene encodes CDR1 SGHRS and CDR2 YFSETQ. The CDR3 is 14 residues long. The V gene end was trimmed by 3 bases and the J gene end by 9 bases; junction bases not matched to a gene: 7.

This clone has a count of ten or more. The DNA of the CDR3 is TGTGCCAGCAGCCCCCACATGGGAGTCGACACTGAAGCTTTCTTT. Its protein is CASSPHMGVDTEAFF. V and J are TRBV7-2 and TRBJ1-1; no clear D. The CDR3 consists of 15 residues. From germline, CDR1 is SGHTA and CDR2 FQGNSA. With 5 bases removed from V and 3 bases from J, the gap between germline ends came to 16 bases.

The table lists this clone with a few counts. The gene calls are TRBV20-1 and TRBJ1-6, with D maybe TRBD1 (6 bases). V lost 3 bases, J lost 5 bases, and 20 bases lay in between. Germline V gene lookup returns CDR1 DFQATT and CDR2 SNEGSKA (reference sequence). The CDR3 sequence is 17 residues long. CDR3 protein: CSASVGATLPHNSPLHF. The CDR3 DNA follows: TGCAGTGCTAGTGTGGGGGCAACGCTGCCCCATAATTCACCCCTCCACTTT.

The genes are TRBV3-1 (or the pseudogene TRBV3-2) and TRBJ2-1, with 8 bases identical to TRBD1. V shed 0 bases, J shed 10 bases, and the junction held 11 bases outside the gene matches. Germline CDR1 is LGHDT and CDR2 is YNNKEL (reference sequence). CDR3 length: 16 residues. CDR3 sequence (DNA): TGTGCCAGCAGCCAAGATCTTGCGGGACAGGCGGGAGAGCAGTTCTTC. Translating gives CASSQDLAGQAGEQFF.